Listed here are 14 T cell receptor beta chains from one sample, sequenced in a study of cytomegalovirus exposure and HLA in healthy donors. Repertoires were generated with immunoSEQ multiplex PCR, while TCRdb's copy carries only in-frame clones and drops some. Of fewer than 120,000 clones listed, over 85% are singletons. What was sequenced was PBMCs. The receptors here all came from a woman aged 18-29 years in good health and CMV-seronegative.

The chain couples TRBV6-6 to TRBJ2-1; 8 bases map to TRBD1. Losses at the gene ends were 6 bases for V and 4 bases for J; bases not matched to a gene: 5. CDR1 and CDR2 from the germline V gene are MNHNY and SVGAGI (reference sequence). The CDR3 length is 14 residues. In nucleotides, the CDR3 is TGTGCCAGCAGGCAGGGGGCGGCGTACAATGAGCAGTTCTTC. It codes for CASRQGAAYNEQFF.

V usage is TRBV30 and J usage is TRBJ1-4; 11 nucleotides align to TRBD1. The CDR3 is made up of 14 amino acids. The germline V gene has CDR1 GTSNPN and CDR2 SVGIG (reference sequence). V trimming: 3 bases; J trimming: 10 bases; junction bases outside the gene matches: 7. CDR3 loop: CAWRVGQGAGKLFF. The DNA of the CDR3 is TGTGCCTGGAGAGTCGGACAGGGGGCCGGAAAACTGTTTTTT.

This CDR3 reads CASSLTGDRGSPLHF. The CDR3 nucleotides read TGCGCCAGCAGCCTGACAGGGGATAGGGGTTCACCCCTCCACTTT. The chain carries TRBV4-1 and TRBJ1-6; 8 nucleotides align to TRBD1. The CDR3 totals 15 residues. The germline V gene has CDR1 MGHRA and CDR2 YSYEKL. Unmatched junction bases numbered 8, after V lost 4 bases and J lost 9 bases.

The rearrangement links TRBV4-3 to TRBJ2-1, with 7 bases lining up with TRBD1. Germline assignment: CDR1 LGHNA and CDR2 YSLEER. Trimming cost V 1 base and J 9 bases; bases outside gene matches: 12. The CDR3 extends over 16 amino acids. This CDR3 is CASSQASTGASSEQFF. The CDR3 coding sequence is TGCGCCAGCAGCCAAGCATCCACAGGGGCTAGTAGTGAGCAGTTCTTC.

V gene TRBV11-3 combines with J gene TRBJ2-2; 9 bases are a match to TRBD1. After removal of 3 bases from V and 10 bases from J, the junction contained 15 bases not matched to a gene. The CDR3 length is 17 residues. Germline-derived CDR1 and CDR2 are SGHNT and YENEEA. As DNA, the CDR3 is TGTGCCAGCAGCTTCTCAACCGCGGGACAGGGTGCAAAGGAGCTGTTTTTT. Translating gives CASSFSTAGQGAKELFF.

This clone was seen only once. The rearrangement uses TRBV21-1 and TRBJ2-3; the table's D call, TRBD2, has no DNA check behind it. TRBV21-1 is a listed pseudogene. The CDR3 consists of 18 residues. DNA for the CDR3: TGTGCCAGCAGCCAAAGGACTAGCGGGACCCACAGGTCGGATACGCAGTATTTT. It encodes CASSQRTSGTHRSDTQYF.

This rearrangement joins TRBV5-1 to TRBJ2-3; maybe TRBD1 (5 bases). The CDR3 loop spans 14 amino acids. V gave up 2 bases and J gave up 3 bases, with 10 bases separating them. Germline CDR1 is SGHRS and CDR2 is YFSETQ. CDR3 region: CASSFVGATDTQYF. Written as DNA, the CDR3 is TGCGCCAGCAGCTTCGTAGGGGCAACAGATACGCAGTATTTT. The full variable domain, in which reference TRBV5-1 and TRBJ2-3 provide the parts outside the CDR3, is KAGVTQTPRYLIKTRGQQVTLSCSPISGHRSVSWYQQTPGQGLQFLFEYFSETQRNKGNFPGRFSGRQFSNSRSEMNVSTLELGDSALYLCASSFVGATDTQYFGPGTRLTVL.

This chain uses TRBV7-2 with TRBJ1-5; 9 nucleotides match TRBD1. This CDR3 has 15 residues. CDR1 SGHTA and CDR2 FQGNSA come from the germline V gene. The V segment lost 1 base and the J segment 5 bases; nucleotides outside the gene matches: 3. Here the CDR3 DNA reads TGTGCCAGCAGCTTAGTGGACAGGGGTGATCAGCCCCAGCATTTT. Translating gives CASSLVDRGDQPQHF.

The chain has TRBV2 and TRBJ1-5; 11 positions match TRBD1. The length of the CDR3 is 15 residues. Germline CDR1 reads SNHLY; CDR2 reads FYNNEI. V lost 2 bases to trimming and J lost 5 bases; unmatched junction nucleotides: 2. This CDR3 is CASSEPGQGDQPQHF. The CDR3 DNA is TGTGCCAGCAGTGAACCGGGACAGGGGGATCAGCCCCAGCATTTT.

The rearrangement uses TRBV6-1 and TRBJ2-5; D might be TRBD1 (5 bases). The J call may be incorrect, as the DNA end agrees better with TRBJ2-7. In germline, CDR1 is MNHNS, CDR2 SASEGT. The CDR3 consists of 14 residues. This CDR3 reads CASSEAGQVYEQYF. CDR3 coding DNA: TGTGCCAGCAGTGAAGCGGGGCAGGTCTACGAGCAGTACTTC.

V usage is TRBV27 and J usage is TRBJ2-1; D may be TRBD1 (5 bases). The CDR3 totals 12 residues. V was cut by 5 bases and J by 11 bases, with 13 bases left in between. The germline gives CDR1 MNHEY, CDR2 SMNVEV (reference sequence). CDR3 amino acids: CASSPRDSQQFF. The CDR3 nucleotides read TGTGCCAGCAGTCCCCGTGACAGCCAGCAGTTCTTC.

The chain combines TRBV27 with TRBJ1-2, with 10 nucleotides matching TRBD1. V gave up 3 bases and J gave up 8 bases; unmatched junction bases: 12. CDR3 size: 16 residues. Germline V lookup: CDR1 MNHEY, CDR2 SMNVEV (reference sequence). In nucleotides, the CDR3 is TGTGCCAGCAGTTTCTCGACAGGGGGCGCCTGGGGCGGCTACACCTTC. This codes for CASSFSTGGAWGGYTF.

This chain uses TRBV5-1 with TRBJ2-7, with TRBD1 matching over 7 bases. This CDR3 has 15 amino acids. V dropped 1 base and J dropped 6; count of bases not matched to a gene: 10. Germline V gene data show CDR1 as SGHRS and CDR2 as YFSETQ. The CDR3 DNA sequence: TGCGCCAGCAGCTTGAACCCGGGACAGATCTCCGAGCAGTACTTC. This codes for CASSLNPGQISEQYF.

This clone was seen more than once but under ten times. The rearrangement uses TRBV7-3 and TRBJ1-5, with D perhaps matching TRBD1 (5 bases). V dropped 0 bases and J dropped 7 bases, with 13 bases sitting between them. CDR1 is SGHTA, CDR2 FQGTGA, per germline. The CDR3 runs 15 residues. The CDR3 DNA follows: TGTGCCAGCAGCTTAACGGGAGGGGAGGACCAGCCCCAGCATTTT. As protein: CASSLTGGEDQPQHF.